What follows are 7 T cell receptor beta chains derived from one specimen sequenced in a study of blood T cell repertoires in COVID-19. Using immunoSEQ multiplex PCR, the repertoire was profiled, and TCRdb retains in-frame clones only, with some absent. The table shows 240,000 or so clones, with around nine tenths occurring only once. The sequencing input was peripheral blood. These TCRs come from a woman aged 40 to 55 who had recovered from COVID-19.

This clone was detected only once. The chain couples TRBV18 to TRBJ1-1; D might be TRBD1 (5 bases). V dropped 2 bases and J dropped 5 bases, with 12 bases sitting between them. CDR1 KGHSH and CDR2 LQKENI come from the germline V gene. CDR3 length equals 14 residues. The CDR3 DNA reads as TGTGCCAGCTCACCAGGGGCCCAACATACTGAAGCTTTCTTT. It codes for CASSPGAQHTEAFF.

The V gene is TRBV2, the J gene TRBJ1-2, with 10 bases that match TRBD1. The V and J ends lost 8 bases and 8 bases, in that order; junction bases with no gene match: 11. CDR1 SNHLY and CDR2 FYNNEI come from the germline V gene. The CDR3 runs 14 residues. Written as DNA, the CDR3 is TGTGCCAGCCCCGGGGGGACAGGGGTAGGCGGCTACACCTTC. It yields the protein CASPGGTGVGGYTF. Filled out from reference TRBV2 and TRBJ1-2, the complete variable domain reads EPEVTQTPSHQVTQMGQEVILRCVPISNHLYFYWYRQILGQKVEFLVSFYNNEISEKSEIFDDQFSVERPDGSNFTLKIRSTKLEDSAMYFCASPGGTGVGGYTFGSGTRLTVV.

This chain's CDR3 is CASSSGEAATNEKLFF. CDR3 coding DNA: TGTGCCAGCAGCTCCGGGGAGGCCGCAACTAATGAAAAACTGTTTTTT. The chain uses TRBV3-1 (or the pseudogene TRBV3-2) and TRBJ1-4, with D unresolved. This CDR3 has 16 amino acids. The ends were cut back, 5 bases at V and 0 bases at J, with 13 bases in the middle. The V gene's germline CDR1 is LGHDT and CDR2 YNNKEL (reference sequence).

This chain connects TRBV9 to TRBJ1-2; 7 bases fit TRBD1. From germline, CDR1 is SGDLS and CDR2 YYNGEE. Trimming cost V 0 bases and J 6 bases; bases outside gene matches: 8. The CDR3 sequence is 15 residues long. The CDR3: CASSVAPTGTDGYTF. The CDR3 DNA reads as TGTGCCAGCAGCGTAGCCCCGACAGGGACGGATGGCTACACCTTC.

This clone has only a few counts. The CDR3 sequence is CASSGLARDEQFF. In nucleotides, the CDR3 is TGTGCCAGCAGTGGGCTAGCGAGGGATGAGCAGTTCTTC. This chain joins TRBV5-4 and TRBJ2-1; weak D call: TRBD2 (6 bases). In germline, CDR1 is SGHNT, CDR2 YYREEE (reference sequence). The CDR3 totals 13 residues. V was cut by 5 bases and J by 8 bases, with 14 bases left in between.

The chain has TRBV18 and TRBJ2-5, with D perhaps matching TRBD2 (5 bases). Trimming shortened V by 6 bases and J by 1 base, and 15 bases separated the two germline ends. The CDR3 is made up of 15 amino acids. Germline V gene data show CDR1 as KGHSH and CDR2 as LQKENI. CDR3 bases: TGTGCCAGCTCCCCGCGACTGGAGGTCCAAGAGACCCAGTACTTC. Protein: CASSPRLEVQETQYF.

This clone was counted a few times. The chain joins TRBV19 to TRBJ1-2, with TRBD1 matching 8 bases. The CDR3 loop spans 12 amino acids. The junction had 6 bases not matched to a gene; V was cut back by 7 bases and J by 8 bases. Germline lookup yields CDR1 LNHDA and CDR2 SQIVND (reference sequence). CDR3 sequence reads: CASKGQGHGYTF. In DNA, the CDR3 is TGTGCCAGTAAAGGACAGGGTCACGGCTACACCTTC.